This is a list of T cell receptor beta chains from one sample in a study of CD8+CD57+ T cells in acquired aplastic anemia. TCRdb redid the calling of the reads with MiXCR, one entry per CDR3 protein. The sample gives roughly 200,000 distinct CDR3 sequences, about 60% of which show up once; about 44% is in the top ten. The sequenced material came from sorted CD4+, CD8+, or CD8+CD57+ T cells (not recorded which) from PBMCs. These receptors were taken from a human donor with aplastic anemia. Each CDR3 is given without its conserved first and last residue.

J gene	V gene	CDR3 protein
TRBJ2-3	TRBV7-4	ACSLGYSSTDTKY
TRBJ1-2	TRBV19	ASSIVQGGYT
TRBJ2-1	TRBV24-1	ATSDQTRPAGEQF
TRBJ1-1	TRBV20-1	SAREGFLTNTEAF
TRBJ2-7	TRBV9	ASSVGGGDEQY
TRBJ1-2	TRBV7-8	ASSPRTGINYGYT
TRBJ2-2	TRBV12-3/TRBV12-4	ASILDRELPGELF
TRBJ2-7	TRBV10-3	AIVNPGQGKYEQY
TRBJ2-7	TRBV18	ASSPLGQGAREQY
TRBJ1-6	TRBV4-1	ASSHPNSPLH
TRBJ1-2	TRBV2	ASSVPAAANYGYT
TRBJ2-5	TRBV6-5	ASSMDSYATQY
TRBJ2-3	TRBV7-9	ASSPPSGGDTQY
TRBJ2-7	TRBV20-1	SAGEAYEQY
TRBJ2-3	TRBV15	ATSSLGFPDTQY
TRBJ2-1	TRBV5-6	VSSLGGNEQL
TRBJ2-7	TRBV20-1	SARETGGDEQY
TRBJ1-5	TRBV29-1	SVDPRDSYSNQPQH
TRBJ2-7	TRBV7-2	ASSPRTPGLYEQY
TRBJ1-2	TRBV28	ASSFWPWIANYGYT
TRBJ1-1	TRBV20-1	SAARDRDILNTEAF
TRBJ1-5	TRBV7-2	ASSFDRQGYQPQH
TRBJ2-2	TRBV7-2	ASSPDRDGTGELF
TRBJ2-5	TRBV7-9	ASSLRGWGLQETQY
TRBJ1-5	TRBV24-1	ATSERTGGSNQPQH
TRBJ2-5	TRBV7-8	ASSPGRNQETQY
TRBJ1-1	TRBV9	ASSLTTDTMNTEAF
TRBJ2-1	TRBV9	ASSPQTSTYNEQF
TRBJ2-7	TRBV2	ASRLADYEQY
TRBJ2-7	TRBV5-6	ASSQTGLGDYEQY
TRBJ2-5	TRBV29-1	SVAGLNQETQY
TRBJ2-7	TRBV7-6	ASSLDSGRAYEQY
TRBJ1-5	TRBV19	ASSIGSPNQPQH
TRBJ1-1	TRBV4-2	ASSQDRGQGASEAF
TRBJ2-7	TRBV7-3	ASSPTPGASYEQY
TRBJ1-1	TRBV20-1	SARYTGGEAF
TRBJ2-1	TRBV7-2	ASSPGGYSYNEQF
TRBJ1-2	TRBV15	ATSRVDSNYGYT
TRBJ1-1	TRBV12-3/TRBV12-4	ASSFRAFRAEAF
TRBJ2-1	TRBV20-1	SARDSRSYNEQF
TRBJ2-3	TRBV20-1	SAREAGGPTDTQY
TRBJ2-1	TRBV9	ASSVDKGQTSYNEQF
TRBJ1-1	TRBV5-6	ASTTRMAEAF
TRBJ2-3	TRBV29-1	SSTRLAVTDTQY
TRBJ1-1	TRBV9	ASTTGAMNTEAF
TRBJ2-1	TRBV25-1	ASSEGLADYNEQF
TRBJ2-1	TRBV13	ASSQTYYNEQF
TRBJ1-6	TRBV7-3	ASSEGTLGRNSPLH
TRBJ2-7	TRBV20-1	GARRVGAVNEQY
TRBJ1-2	TRBV7-2	ASSKQGSHGYT
TRBJ2-5	TRBV5-4	ASSPDGAEQETQY
TRBJ1-2	TRBV19	ASSDRSRQPGYT
TRBJ2-7	TRBV25-1	ASSDRGVLRYEQY
TRBJ2-1	TRBV24-1	ATGLHNEQF
TRBJ2-7	TRBV5-1	ASSWTSRDYEQY
TRBJ1-2	TRBV2	ASRLDRSGDGYT
TRBJ1-1	TRBV9	ASSVTGMNTEAF
TRBJ1-3	TRBV12-3/TRBV12-4	ASSLAARGGNTIY
TRBJ1-1	TRBV10-3	AAGDTLNTEAF